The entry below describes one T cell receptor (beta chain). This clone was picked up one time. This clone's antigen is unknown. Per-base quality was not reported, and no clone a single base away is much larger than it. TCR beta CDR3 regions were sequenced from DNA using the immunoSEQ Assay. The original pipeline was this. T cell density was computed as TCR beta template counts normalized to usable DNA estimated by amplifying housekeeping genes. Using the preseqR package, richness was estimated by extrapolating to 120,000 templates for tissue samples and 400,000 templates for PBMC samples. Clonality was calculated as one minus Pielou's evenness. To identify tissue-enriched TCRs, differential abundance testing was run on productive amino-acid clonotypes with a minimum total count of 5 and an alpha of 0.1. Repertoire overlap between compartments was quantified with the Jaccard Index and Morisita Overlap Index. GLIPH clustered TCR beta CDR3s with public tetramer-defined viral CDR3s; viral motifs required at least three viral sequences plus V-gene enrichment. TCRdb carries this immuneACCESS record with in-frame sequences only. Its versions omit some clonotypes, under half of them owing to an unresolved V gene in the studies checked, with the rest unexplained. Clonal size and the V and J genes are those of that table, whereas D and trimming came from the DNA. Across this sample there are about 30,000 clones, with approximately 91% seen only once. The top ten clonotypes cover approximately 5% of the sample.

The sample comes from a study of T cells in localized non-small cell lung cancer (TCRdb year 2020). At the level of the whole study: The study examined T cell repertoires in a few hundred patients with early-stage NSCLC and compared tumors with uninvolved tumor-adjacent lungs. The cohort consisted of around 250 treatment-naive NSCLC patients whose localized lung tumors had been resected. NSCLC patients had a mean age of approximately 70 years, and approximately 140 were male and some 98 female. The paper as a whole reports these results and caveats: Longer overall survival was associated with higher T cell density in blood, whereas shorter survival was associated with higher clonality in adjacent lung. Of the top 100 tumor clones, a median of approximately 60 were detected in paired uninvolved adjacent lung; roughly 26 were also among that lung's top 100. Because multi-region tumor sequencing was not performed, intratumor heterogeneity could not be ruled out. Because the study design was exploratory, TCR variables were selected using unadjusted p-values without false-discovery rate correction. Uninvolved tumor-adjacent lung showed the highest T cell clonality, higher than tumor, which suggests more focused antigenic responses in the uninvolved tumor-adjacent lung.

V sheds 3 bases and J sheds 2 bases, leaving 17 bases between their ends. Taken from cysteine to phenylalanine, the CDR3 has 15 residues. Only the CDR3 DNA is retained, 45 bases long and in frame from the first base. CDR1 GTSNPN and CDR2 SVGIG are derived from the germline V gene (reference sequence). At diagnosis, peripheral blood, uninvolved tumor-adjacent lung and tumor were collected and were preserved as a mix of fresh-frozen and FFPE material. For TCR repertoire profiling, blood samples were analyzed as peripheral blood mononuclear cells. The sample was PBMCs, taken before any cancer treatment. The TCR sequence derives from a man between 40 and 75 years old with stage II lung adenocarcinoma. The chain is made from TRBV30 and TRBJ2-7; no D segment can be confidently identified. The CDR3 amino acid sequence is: CAWRPRARITYEQYF. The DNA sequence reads TGTGCCTGGAGGCCCCGGGCGCGGATTACCTACGAGCAGTACTTC. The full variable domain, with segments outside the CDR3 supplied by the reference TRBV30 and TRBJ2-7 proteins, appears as SQTIHQWPATLVQPVGSPLSLECTVEGTSNPNLYWYRQAAGRGLQLLFYSVGIGQISSEVPQNLSASRPQDRQFILSSKKLLLSDSGFYLCAWRPRARITYEQYFGPGTRLTVT.